Sequencing of this T cell receptor beta chain was carried out in a study of siplizumab effects on memory and regulatory T cells. Study results and limitations: Most alloreactive clones went unmapped to unstimulated subsets; only a minor fraction mapped. Alloreactive sequences whose origin lay in unstimulated CD4+ memory cells were significantly reduced by siplizumab. The apparent diversity of naive T cells exceeded that of memory cells, and naive T cells seemed to make a major contribution to the alloresponse.

Clones were read by immunoSEQ multiplex PCR, and TCRdb kept only the in-frame ones, dropping some. The sample lists around 100,000 clones, over 90% occurring once. The CDR3 totals 19 residues. Per germline, CDR1 SGHTA and CDR2 FQGNSA. V was cut by 2 bases and J by 0 bases, with 22 bases left in between. Concerning this clone: Its antigen is currently unknown.

The gene calls are TRBV7-2 and TRBJ1-1, with D possibly TRBD1 on 6 matching bases. The sample taken for sequencing was Tregs sorted from blood. This receptor was obtained from a human donor in good health. CDR3 coding DNA: TGTGCCAGCAGCTTAAGGTGGAGTGGGGGGCGGAGGATGAACACTGAAGCTTTCTTT. It encodes CASSLRWSGGRRMNTEAFF. Drawing the rest from reference TRBV7-2 and TRBJ1-1, the complete variable domain is GAGVSQSPSNKVTEKGKDVELRCDPISGHTALYWYRQSLGQGLEFLIYFQGNSAPDKSGLPSDRFSAERTGGSVSTLTIQRTQQEDSAVYLCASSLRWSGGRRMNTEAFFGQGTRLTVV.